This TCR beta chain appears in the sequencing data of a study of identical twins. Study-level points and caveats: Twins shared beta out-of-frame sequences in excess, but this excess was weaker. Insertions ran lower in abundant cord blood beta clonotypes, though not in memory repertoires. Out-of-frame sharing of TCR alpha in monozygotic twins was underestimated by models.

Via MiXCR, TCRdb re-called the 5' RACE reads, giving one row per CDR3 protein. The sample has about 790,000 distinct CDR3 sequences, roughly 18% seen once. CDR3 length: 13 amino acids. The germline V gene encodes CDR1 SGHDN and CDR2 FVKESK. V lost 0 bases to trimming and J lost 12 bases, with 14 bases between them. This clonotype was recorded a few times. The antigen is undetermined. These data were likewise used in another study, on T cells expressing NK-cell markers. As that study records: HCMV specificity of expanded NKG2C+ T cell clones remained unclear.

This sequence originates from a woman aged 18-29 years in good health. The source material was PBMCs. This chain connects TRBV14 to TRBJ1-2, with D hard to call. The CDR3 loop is CASSQDFRVRDTF. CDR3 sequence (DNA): TGTGCCAGCAGCCAAGATTTTCGGGTTCGGGACACCTTC. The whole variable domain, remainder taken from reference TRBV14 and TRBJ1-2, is EAGVTQFPSHSVIEKGQTVTLRCDPISGHDNLYWYRRVMGKEIKFLLHFVKESKQDESGMPNNRFLAERTGGTYSTLKVQPAELEDSGVYFCASSQDFRVRDTFGSGTRLTVV.